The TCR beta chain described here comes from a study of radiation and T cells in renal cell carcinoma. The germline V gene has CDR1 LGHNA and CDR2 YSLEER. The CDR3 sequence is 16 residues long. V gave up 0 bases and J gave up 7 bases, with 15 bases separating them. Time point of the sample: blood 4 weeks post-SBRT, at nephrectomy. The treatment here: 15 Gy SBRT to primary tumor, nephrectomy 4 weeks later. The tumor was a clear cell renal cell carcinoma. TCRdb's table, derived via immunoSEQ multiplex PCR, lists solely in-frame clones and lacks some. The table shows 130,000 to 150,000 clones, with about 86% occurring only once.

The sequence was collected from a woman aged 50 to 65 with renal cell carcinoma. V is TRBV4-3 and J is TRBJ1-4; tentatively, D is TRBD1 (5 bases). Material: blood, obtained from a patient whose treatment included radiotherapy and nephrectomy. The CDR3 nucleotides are TGCGCCAGCAGCCAAGATGCGGGTGGGGGGAGTGAAAAACTGTTTTTT. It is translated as CASSQDAGGGSEKLFF.